This T cell receptor (beta chain) was sequenced during a study of regulatory dendritic cells for organ transplantation. In the study overall: Dendritic cell cultures received LPS on day 6.

Assay used: immunoSEQ multiplex PCR; TCRdb lists only in-frame clones, some missing. Of about 4,200 clones listed, 60% were seen once; the top ten hold 17%. Sorted subsets were CFSE-labeled and cultured less than 6 days with allogeneic dendritic cells. As regards this clone: Its antigen remains unidentified.

The germline V and J ends were trimmed by 0 bases and 6 bases, with 8 bases remaining between them. The CDR3 is made up of 13 amino acids. Germline loops: CDR1 SEHNR, CDR2 FQNEAQ (reference sequence). Sequenced material: memory CD8+ T cells from blood cultured with regulatory dendritic cells. Subset here: CD45RO+ memory T cells. This clonotype was sampled from a human donor in good health. The rearrangement links TRBV7-9 to TRBJ1-2; D gene ambiguous. The CDR3 sequence is CASSLASGNGYTF. DNA of the CDR3: TGTGCCAGCAGCTTAGCTTCCGGGAATGGCTACACCTTC.